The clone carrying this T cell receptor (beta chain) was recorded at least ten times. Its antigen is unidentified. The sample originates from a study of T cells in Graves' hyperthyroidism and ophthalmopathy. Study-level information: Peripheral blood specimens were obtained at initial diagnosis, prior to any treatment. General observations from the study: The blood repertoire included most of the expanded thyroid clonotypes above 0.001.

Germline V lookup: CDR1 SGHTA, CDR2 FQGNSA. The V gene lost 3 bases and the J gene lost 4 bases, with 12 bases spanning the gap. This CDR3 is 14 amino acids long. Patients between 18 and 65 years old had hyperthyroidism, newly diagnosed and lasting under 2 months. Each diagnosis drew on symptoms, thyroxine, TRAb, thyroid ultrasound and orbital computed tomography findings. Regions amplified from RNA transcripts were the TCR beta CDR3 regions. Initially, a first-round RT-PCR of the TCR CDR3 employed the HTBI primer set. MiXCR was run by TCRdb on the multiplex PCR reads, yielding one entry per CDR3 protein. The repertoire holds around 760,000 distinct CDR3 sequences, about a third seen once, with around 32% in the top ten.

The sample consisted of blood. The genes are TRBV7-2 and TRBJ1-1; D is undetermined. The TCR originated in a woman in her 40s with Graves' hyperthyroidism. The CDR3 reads CASSFAWGATEAFF. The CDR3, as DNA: TGTGCCAGCAGCTTTGCCTGGGGTGCCACTGAAGCTTTCTTT.